This T cell receptor (beta chain) is drawn from a study of T cell repertoires in cytomegalovirus infection. The CDR3 loop spans 15 amino acids. Germline values: CDR1 SGHTA, CDR2 FQGNSA. Germline trimming cut 8 bases from V and 1 base from J; bases unmatched to any gene: 3. TCRdb re-called the reads with MiXCR, one entry per CDR3 protein. The data contain approximately 590,000 distinct CDR3 sequences, over 35% of them seen just once; the ten biggest clones take up around 48%. This clonotype appeared many times. Its antigen is currently unknown. Specimen: cultured PBMCs, collected from culture after CMV antigen stimulation. This TCR was sampled from a human donor in good health (CMV status not recorded). Some clones in this sample may be carry-over from other donors' samples. V and J are TRBV7-2 and TRBJ2-3; 13 nucleotides match TRBD2. The CDR3 DNA reads TGTGCCAGCCGCGGACTAGCGGGGGGCACAGATACGCAGTATTTT. As protein: CASRGLAGGTDTQYF.